The TCR beta chain under discussion was sequenced for a study of T cells and copy number aberrations in small-cell lung cancer (dated by TCRdb to the early 2020s). Looking at the study overall: TCR repertoire sequencing was paired with whole-exome sequencing of the same tumor regions to relate T cell metrics to mutations and copy number aberrations. Tumor TCR data were available for some 16 patients, and roughly 15 patients had TCR data from both tumor and normal tissue. General conclusions and limits of the study: The study was limited by a small sample size because surgical resection is uncommon in small-cell lung cancer, and validation of the findings is required. Lower T-cell density, richness and clonality were observed in tumors than in adjacent lung tissue, although the difference in density was not significant. All specimens were formalin-fixed paraffin-embedded tissue, which is known to introduce sequencing artifacts.

Patients with limited-stage small-cell lung cancer who underwent surgical resection in Hangzhou, China, between the late 2000s and the early 2020s were included as donors. All donors had upfront surgery without preoperative chemotherapy or radiotherapy, and none received immunotherapy before or after surgery. All 19 patients in the sequenced cohort were identified as smokers or heavy second-hand smokers. Adjacent normal lung tissue was taken at least 2 cm away from the tumor margin, and two pathologists confirmed morphologically that the tissue was free of malignant cells. Multi-region TCR-beta sequencing of resected limited-stage small-cell lung cancers and of tumor-adjacent lung tissue was performed to characterize T cell repertoire heterogeneity. Genomic DNA was extracted from FFPE tissue using the AllPrep DNA/RNA FFPE Kit (Qiagen). As regards this clone: Its specific antigen is unknown. No quality values exist for individual bases; no much larger clone is one base distant.

The immunoSEQ hsTCRB Kit was used with multiplexed V- and J-gene primers to amplify TCR-beta CDR3 regions from genomic DNA. Unique DNA barcodes were added in a second PCR, and the samples were pooled together with one negative control and one positive control. Sequencing of the pooled TCR-beta libraries was performed on an Illumina MiSeq using a 150-cycle paired-end protocol. Per the authors' processing: Adaptive Biotechnologies processed the raw sequencing data and produced a report containing normalized, annotated TCR-beta repertoires. T-cell density was computed as TCR-beta templates normalized to usable DNA, which was estimated by amplifying housekeeping genes. Clonality was defined as 1 minus Pielou's evenness, while richness was a count of unique rearrangements. TCRdb limited this immuneACCESS table to in-frame rearrangements with V and J called. A share of clones is missing; checked studies link under half to unresolved V genes, and the rest is unexplained. That table furnishes V, J and clone size, whereas the DNA furnished D and trimming. Here the sample has roughly 6,800 clones; roughly four fifths occur a single time. The ten largest clones capture about 4.5% of the sample.

The germline V gene provides CDR1 SGHRS and CDR2 YFSETQ. The CDR3 numbers 14 residues from cysteine through phenylalanine. The DNA shown is the 42-base CDR3, in frame from base 1. V gives up 0 bases and J gives up 6 bases, and the segment between their germline ends measures 9 bases. The sequence links TRBV5-1 to TRBJ2-2; the D gene is possibly TRBD2, with 5 bases matching. Sequenced sample: normal tissue next to the tumor. The clonotype was recovered from a woman between 50 and 59 years old with small cell lung cancer. CDR3 reads: CASSLGGSAGELFF. In nucleotides, the sequence is TGCGCCAGCAGCTTGGGTGGGAGCGCCGGGGAGCTGTTTTTT.